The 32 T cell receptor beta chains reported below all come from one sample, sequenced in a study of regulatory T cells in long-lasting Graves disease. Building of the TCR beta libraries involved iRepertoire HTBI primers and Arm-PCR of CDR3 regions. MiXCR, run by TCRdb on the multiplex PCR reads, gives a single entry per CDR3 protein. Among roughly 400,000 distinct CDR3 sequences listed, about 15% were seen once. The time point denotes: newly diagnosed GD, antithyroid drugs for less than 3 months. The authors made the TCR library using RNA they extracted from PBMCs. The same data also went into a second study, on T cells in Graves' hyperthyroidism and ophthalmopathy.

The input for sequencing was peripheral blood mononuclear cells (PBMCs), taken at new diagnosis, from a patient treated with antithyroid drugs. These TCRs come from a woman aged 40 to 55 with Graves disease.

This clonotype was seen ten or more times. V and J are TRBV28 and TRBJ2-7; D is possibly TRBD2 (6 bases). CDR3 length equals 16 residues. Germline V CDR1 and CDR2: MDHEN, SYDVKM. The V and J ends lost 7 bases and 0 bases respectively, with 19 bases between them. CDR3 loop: CASTKGRRESSYEQYF. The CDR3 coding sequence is TGTGCCAGCACCAAAGGACGGAGGGAGAGCTCCTACGAGCAGTACTTC.

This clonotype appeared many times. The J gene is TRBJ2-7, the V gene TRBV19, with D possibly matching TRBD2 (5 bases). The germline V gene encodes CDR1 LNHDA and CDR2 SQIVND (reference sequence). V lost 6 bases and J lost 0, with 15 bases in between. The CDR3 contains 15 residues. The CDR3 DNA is TGTGCCAGTAGCTTAGCTAGCACGAGCTCCTACGAGCAGTACTTC. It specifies CASSLASTSSYEQYF. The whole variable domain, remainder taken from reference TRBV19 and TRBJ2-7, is DGGITQSPKYLFRKEGQNVTLSCEQNLNHDAMYWYRQDPGQGLRLIYYSQIVNDFQKGDIAEGYSVSREKKESFPLTVTSAQKNPTAFYLCASSLASTSSYEQYFGPGTRLTVT.

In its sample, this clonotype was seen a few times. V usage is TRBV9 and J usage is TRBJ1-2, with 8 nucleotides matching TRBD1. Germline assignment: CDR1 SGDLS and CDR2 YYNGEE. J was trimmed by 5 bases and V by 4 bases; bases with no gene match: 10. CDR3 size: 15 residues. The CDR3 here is CASSIGQGLGYGYTF. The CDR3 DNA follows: TGTGCCAGCAGCATAGGACAGGGACTCGGGTATGGCTACACCTTC.

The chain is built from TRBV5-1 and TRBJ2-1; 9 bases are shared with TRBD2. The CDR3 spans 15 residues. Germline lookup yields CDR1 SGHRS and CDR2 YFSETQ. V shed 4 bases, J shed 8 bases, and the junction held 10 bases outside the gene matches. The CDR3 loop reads CASSTSGTSSDEQFF. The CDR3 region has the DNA TGCGCCAGCAGCACCTCCGGGACTAGCAGCGATGAGCAGTTCTTC.

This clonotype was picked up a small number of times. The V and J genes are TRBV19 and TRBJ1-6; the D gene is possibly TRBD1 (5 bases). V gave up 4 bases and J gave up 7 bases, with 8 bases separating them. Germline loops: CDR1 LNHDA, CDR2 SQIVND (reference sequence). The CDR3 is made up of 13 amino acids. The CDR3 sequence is CASSTYRNSPLHF. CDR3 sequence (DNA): TGTGCCAGTAGTACCTACAGGAATTCACCCCTCCACTTT.

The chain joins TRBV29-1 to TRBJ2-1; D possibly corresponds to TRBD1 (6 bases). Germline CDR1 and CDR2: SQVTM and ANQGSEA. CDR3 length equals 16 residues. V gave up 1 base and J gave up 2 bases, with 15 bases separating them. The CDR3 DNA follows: TGCAGCGTTGAAGGGATGTACTCAGGGGCCTACAATGAGCAGTTCTTC. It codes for CSVEGMYSGAYNEQFF.

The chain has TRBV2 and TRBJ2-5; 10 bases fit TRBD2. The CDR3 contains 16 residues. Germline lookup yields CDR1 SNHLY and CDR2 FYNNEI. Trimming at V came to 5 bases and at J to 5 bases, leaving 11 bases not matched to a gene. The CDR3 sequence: CASSSYPGAGGETQYF. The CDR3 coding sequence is TGTGCCAGCAGTTCCTACCCCGGAGCGGGAGGGGAGACCCAGTACTTC.

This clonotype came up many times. CDR3 in DNA: TGTGCCAGTAGCAAATCCGGGACTAGCCTGAACAATGAGCAGTTCTTC. Translated: CASSKSGTSLNNEQFF. The rearrangement joins TRBV19 to TRBJ2-1; 9 nucleotides line up with TRBD2. The germline V gene has CDR1 LNHDA and CDR2 SQIVND (reference sequence). The CDR3 has 16 residues. Losses at the gene ends were 6 bases for V and 5 bases for J; bases not matched to a gene: 11.

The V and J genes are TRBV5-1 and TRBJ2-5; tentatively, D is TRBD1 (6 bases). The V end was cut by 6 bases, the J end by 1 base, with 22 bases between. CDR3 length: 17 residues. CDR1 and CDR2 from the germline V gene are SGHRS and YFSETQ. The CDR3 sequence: CASTPRSGDLLQETQYF. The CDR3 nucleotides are TGCGCCAGCACCCCGAGGTCAGGGGACCTTCTCCAAGAGACCCAGTACTTC.

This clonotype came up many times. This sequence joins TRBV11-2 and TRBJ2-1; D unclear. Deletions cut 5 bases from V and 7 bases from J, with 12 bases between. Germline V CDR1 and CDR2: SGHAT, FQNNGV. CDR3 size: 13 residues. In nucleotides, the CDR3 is TGTGCCAGCAGCCCCTCCCGTCGGAATGAGCAGTTCTTC. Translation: CASSPSRRNEQFF. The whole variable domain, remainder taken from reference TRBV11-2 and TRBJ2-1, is EAGVAQSPRYKIIEKRQSVAFWCNPISGHATLYWYQQILGQGPKLLIQFQNNGVVDDSQLPKDRFSAERLKGVDSTLKIQPAKLEDSAVYLCASSPSRRNEQFFGPGTRLTVL.

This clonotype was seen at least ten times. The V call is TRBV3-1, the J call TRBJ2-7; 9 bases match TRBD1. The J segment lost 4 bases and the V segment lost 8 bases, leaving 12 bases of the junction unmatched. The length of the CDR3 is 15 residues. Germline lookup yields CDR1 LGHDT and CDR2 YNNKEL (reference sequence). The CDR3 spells CASAPADRGGYEQYF. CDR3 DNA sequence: TGTGCCAGCGCCCCCGCGGACAGGGGAGGATACGAGCAGTACTTC.

DNA of the CDR3: TGTGCCAGCAGCTTGACTGCGGTCACCGGGGAGCTGTTTTTT. Its protein is CASSLTAVTGELFF. The rearrangement links TRBV7-9 to TRBJ2-2; no reliable D call. The germline CDR1 and CDR2 sequences are SEHNR and FQNEAQ (reference sequence). Trimming took off 3 bases at V and 4 bases at J, with 9 bases between the two ends. The CDR3 length is 14 residues.

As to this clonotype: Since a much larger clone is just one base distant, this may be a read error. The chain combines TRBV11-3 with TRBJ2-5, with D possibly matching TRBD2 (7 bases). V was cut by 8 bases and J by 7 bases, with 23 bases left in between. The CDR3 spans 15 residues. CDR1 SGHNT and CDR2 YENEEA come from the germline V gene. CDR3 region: CASGGRGQISGTQYF. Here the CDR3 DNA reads TGTGCCAGCGGAGGGCGGGGGCAGATCTCAGGGACCCAGTACTTC.

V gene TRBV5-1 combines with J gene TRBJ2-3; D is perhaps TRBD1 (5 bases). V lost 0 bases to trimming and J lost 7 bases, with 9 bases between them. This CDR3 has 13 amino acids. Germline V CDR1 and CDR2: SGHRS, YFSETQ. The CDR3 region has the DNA TGCGCCAGCAGCTTGGGACAGACCCATACGCAGTATTTT. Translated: CASSLGQTHTQYF. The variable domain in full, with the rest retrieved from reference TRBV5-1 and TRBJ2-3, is KAGVTQTPRYLIKTRGQQVTLSCSPISGHRSVSWYQQTPGQGLQFLFEYFSETQRNKGNFPGRFSGRQFSNSRSEMNVSTLELGDSALYLCASSLGQTHTQYFGPGTRLTVL.

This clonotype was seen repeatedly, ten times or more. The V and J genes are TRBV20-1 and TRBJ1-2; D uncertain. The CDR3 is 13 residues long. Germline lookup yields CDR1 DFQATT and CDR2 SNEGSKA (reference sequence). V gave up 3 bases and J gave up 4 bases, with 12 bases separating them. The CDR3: CSASQAVTYGYTF. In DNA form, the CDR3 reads TGCAGTGCTAGCCAGGCAGTAACCTATGGCTACACCTTC.

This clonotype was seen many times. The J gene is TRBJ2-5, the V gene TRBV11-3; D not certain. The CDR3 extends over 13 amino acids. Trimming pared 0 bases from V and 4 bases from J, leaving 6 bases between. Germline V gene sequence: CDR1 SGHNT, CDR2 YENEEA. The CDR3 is CASSLELLETQYF. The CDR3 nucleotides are TGTGCCAGCAGCTTAGAACTGTTAGAGACCCAGTACTTC. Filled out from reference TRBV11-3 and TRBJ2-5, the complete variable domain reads EAGVVQSPRYKIIEKKQPVAFWCNPISGHNTLYWYLQNLGQGPELLIRYENEEAVDDSQLPKDRFSAERLKGVDSTLKIQPAELGDSAVYLCASSLELLETQYFGPGTRLLVL.

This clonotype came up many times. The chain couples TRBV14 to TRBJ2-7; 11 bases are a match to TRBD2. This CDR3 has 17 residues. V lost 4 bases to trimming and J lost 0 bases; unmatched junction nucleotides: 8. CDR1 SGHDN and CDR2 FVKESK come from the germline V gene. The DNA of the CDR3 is TGTGCCAGCAGCCGAGGGACTAGCGGATGGGTCTCCTACGAGCAGTACTTC. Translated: CASSRGTSGWVSYEQYF.

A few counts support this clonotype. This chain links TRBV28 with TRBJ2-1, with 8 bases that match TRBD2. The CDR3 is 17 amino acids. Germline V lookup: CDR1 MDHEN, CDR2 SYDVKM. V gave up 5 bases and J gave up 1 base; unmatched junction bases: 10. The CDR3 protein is CASSPSGRGGSYNEQFF. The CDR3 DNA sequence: TGTGCCAGCAGTCCCAGCGGGAGAGGAGGTTCCTACAATGAGCAGTTCTTC.

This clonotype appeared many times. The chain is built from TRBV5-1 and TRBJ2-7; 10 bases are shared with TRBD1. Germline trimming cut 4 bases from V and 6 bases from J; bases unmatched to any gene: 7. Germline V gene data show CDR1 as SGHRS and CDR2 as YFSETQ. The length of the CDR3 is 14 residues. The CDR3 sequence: CASSTTGGSLEQYF. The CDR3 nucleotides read TGCGCCAGCAGCACGACAGGGGGCTCTCTCGAGCAGTACTTC.

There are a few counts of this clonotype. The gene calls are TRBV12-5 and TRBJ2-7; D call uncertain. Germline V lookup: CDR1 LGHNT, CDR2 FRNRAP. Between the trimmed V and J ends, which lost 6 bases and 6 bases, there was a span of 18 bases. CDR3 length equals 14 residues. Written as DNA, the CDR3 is TGTGCTAGTGGGACACCAGGACCAGTCCTCGAGCAGTACTTC. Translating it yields CASGTPGPVLEQYF.

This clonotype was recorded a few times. The DNA for the CDR3 is TGTGCCAGCCGTCGGACAGGGGGCGGTTGGGAGGGCAATCAGCCCCAGCATTTT. Translation gives CASRRTGGGWEGNQPQHF. The rearrangement links TRBV27 to TRBJ1-5; 11 bases align to TRBD1. Germline V gives CDR1 MNHEY, CDR2 SMNVEV (reference sequence). Trimming cost V 8 bases and J 2 bases; bases outside gene matches: 14. CDR3 length equals 18 residues.

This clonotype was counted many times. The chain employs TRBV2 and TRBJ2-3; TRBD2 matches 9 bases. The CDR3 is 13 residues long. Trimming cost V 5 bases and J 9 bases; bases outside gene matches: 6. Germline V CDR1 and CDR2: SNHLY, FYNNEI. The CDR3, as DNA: TGTGCCAGCAGTTTAAATAGCGGGAGAACGCAGTATTTT. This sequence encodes CASSLNSGRTQYF.

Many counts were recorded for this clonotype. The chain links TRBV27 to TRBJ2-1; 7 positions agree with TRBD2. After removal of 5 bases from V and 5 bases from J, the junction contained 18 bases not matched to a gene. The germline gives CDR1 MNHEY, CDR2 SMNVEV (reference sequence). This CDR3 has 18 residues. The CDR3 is CASSPALPRAGRHNEQFF. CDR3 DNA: TGTGCCAGCAGTCCCGCTCTCCCTCGAGCGGGACGCCACAATGAGCAGTTCTTC.

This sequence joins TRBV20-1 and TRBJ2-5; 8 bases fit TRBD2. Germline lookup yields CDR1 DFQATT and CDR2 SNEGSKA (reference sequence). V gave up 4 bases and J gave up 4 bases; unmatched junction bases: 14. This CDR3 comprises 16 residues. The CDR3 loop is CSAKRAEGTSLETQYF. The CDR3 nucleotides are TGCAGTGCTAAGCGCGCCGAAGGGACTAGTCTAGAGACCCAGTACTTC.

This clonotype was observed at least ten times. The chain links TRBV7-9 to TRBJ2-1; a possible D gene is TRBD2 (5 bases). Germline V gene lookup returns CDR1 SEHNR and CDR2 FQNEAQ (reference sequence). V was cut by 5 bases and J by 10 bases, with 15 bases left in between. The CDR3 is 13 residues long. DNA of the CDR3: TGTGCCAGCAGCCAATTGGGAGAACCAGAGCAGTTCTTC. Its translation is CASSQLGEPEQFF.

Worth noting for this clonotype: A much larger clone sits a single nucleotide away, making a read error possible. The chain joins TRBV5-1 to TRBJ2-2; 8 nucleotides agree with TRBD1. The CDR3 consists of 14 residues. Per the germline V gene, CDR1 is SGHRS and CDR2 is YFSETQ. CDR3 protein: CASSWGQGAGGLFF. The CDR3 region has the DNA TGCGCCAGCAGCTGGGGGCAGGGGGCCGGGGGGCTGTTTTTT. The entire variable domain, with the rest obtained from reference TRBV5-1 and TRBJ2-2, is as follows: KAGVTQTPRYLIKTRGQQVTLSCSPISGHRSVSWYQQTPGQGLQFLFEYFSETQRNKGNFPGRFSGRQFSNSRSEMNVSTLELGDSALYLCASSWGQGAGGLFFGEGSRLTVL.

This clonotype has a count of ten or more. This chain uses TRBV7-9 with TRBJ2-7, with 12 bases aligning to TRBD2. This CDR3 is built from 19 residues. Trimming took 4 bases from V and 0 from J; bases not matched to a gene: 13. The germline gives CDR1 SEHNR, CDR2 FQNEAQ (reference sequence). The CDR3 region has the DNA TGTGCCAGCAGCTCCACCCGGACTAGCGGGACACTTTACTCCTACGAGCAGTACTTC. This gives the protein CASSSTRTSGTLYSYEQYF.

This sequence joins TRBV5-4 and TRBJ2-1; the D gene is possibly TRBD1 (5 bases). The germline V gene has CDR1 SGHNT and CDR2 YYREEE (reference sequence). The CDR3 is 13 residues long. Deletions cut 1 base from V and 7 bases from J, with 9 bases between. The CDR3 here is CASSLPGANEQFF. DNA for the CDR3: TGTGCCAGCAGCTTGCCTGGGGCTAATGAGCAGTTCTTC.

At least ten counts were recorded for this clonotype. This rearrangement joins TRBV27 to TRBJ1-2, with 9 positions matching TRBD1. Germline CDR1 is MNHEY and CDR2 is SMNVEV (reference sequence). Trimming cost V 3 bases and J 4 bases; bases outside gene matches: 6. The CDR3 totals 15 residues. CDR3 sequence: CASSFDRGGTYGYTF. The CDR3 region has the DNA TGTGCCAGCAGTTTCGACAGGGGGGGAACCTATGGCTACACCTTC.

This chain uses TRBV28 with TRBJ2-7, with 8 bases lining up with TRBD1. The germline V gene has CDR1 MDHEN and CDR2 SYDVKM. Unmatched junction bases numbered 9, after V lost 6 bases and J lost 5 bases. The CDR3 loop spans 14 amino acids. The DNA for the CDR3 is TGTGCCAGCAGCAACCGACAGGGGTTCGACGAGCAGTACTTC. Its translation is CASSNRQGFDEQYF.

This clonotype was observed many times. This chain's CDR3 is CAIRAGTSGSYEQYF. CDR3 sequence (DNA): TGTGCCATCAGGGCCGGGACTAGCGGCTCCTACGAGCAGTACTTC. The chain combines TRBV10-3 with TRBJ2-7; 11 bases are shared with TRBD2. Looked up from germline, CDR1 is ENHRY and CDR2 is SYGVKD. J gave up 0 bases and V 6 bases, and 4 bases lay outside the gene matches. The CDR3 is 15 residues long.

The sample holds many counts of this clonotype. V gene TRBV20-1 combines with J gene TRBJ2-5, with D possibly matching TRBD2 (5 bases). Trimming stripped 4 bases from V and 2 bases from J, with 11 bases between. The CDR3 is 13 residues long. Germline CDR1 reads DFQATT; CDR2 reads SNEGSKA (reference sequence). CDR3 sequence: CSATVGIQETQYF. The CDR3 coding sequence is TGCAGTGCTACGGTCGGGATTCAAGAGACCCAGTACTTC.